These 29 T cell receptor beta chains share one sample of origin, sequenced in a study of lymphopenia after photon versus proton radiotherapy. This table comes from immunoSEQ multiplex PCR, and its TCRdb copy is limited to in-frame clones, with some not included. Of tens of thousands of clones listed, 87% are singletons. Sequenced here: peripheral blood, sampled from a patient treated with proton-based radiotherapy. These receptors were taken from an elderly man with esophageal cancer.

The chain couples TRBV27 to TRBJ1-1; 10 nucleotides match TRBD1. V lost 3 bases and J lost 1; bases outside the gene matches: 14. This CDR3 has 19 amino acids. Germline values: CDR1 MNHEY, CDR2 SMNVEV (reference sequence). The CDR3 protein is CASSFVVRDRGQPNTEAFF. For the CDR3, the DNA is TGTGCCAGCAGTTTTGTGGTGAGAGACAGGGGGCAGCCGAACACTGAAGCTTTCTTT.

This rearrangement joins TRBV18 to TRBJ2-6; D is unresolved. With 2 bases removed from V and 0 bases from J, the gap between germline ends came to 5 bases. There are 15 residues in the CDR3. Germline V gene data show CDR1 as KGHSH and CDR2 as LQKENI. DNA for the CDR3: TGTGCCAGCTCACCAAGGGACTCTGGGGCCAACGTCCTGACTTTC. The encoded protein is CASSPRDSGANVLTF.

CDR3 loop: CASDLSQETQYF. CDR3 nucleotides: TGTGCCAGTGACCTCTCACAGGAGACCCAGTACTTC. The chain joins TRBV7-9 to TRBJ2-5; the D is unclear. Germline CDR1 is SEHNR and CDR2 is FQNEAQ (reference sequence). The CDR3 totals 12 residues. Deletions cut 9 bases from V and 5 bases from J, with 13 bases between.

The chain employs TRBV29-1 and TRBJ1-2; D is possibly TRBD1 (5 bases). V was shortened by 5 bases and J by 6 bases, with 10 bases between the two germline ends. CDR3 size: 11 residues. Germline values: CDR1 SQVTM, CDR2 ANQGSEA. As DNA, the CDR3 is TGCAGCGTTCCCACAGGTGATGGCTACACCTTC. This sequence encodes CSVPTGDGYTF.

V and J are TRBV5-1 and TRBJ2-3; 11 nucleotides align to TRBD2. V shed 5 bases, J shed 5 bases, and the junction held 7 bases outside the gene matches. The CDR3 has 15 amino acids. Germline CDR1 is SGHRS and CDR2 is YFSETQ. The CDR3 DNA reads TGCGCCAGCAGTCGCACTAGCGGGGGCCAAGATACGCAGTATTTT. This gives the protein CASSRTSGGQDTQYF.

The V gene is TRBV10-3, the J gene TRBJ1-5, with D possibly being TRBD1 (5 bases). CDR1 is ENHRY, CDR2 SYGVKD, per germline. V lost 3 bases, J lost 3 bases, and 15 bases lay in between. The CDR3 extends over 16 amino acids. The CDR3, as DNA: TGTGCCATCAGTGACCGGGACTACGGACCCAATCAGCCCCAGCATTTT. This encodes CAISDRDYGPNQPQHF.

The chain is built from TRBV18 and TRBJ2-3, with D tentatively TRBD2 (5 bases). The germline V gene encodes CDR1 KGHSH and CDR2 LQKENI. The CDR3 has 14 amino acids. V shed 2 bases and J shed 0 bases, with 6 bases lying between them. Here the CDR3 reads CASSPSGSTDTQYF. In DNA form, the CDR3 reads TGTGCCAGCTCACCATCGGGGAGCACAGATACGCAGTATTTT.

This sequence joins TRBV6-5 and TRBJ2-7; 8 bases agree with TRBD1. Germline V lookup: CDR1 MNHEY, CDR2 SVGAGI. J was trimmed by 3 bases and V by 6 bases; bases with no gene match: 7. The CDR3 extends over 14 amino acids. For the CDR3, the DNA is TGTGCCAGCAGCGAACGGACAGGGAGCTACGAGCAGTACTTC. Translated: CASSERTGSYEQYF.

This chain joins TRBV9 and TRBJ2-7, with D tentatively TRBD1 (6 bases). The CDR3 is made up of 13 amino acids. Germline lookup yields CDR1 SGDLS and CDR2 YYNGEE. V lost 3 bases, J lost 4 bases, and 11 bases lay in between. For the CDR3, the DNA is TGTGCCAGCAGCGCGAGACAGGTTTACGAGCAGTACTTC. It codes for CASSARQVYEQYF. Complete variable domain (other parts from reference TRBV9 and TRBJ2-7): DSGVTQTPKHLITATGQRVTLRCSPRSGDLSVYWYQQSLDQGLQFLIQYYNGEERAKGNILERFSAQQFPDLHSELNLSSLELGDSALYFCASSARQVYEQYFGPGTRLTVT.

This sequence joins TRBV5-8 and TRBJ1-1; D might be TRBD1 (5 bases). The V end lost 6 bases, the J end lost 4 bases, and 13 bases lay between the germline ends. The CDR3 totals 13 residues. The V gene's germline CDR1 is SGHTS and CDR2 YDEGEE. CDR3 amino acids: CASTRRGATEAFF. DNA for the CDR3: TGTGCCAGCACCAGAAGAGGGGCCACTGAAGCTTTCTTT. Full variable domain (remainder filled in from reference TRBV5-8 and TRBJ1-1): EAGVTQSPTHLIKTRGQQATLRCSPISGHTSVYWYQQALGLGLQFLLWYDEGEERNRGNFPPRFSGRQFPNYSSELNVNALELEDSALYLCASTRRGATEAFFGQGTRLTVV.

The CDR3 here is CASSLSNEQYF. CDR3 nucleotide sequence: TGTGCCAGCAGCTTATCTAACGAGCAGTACTTC. V is TRBV7-9 and J is TRBJ2-7; D gene unclear. The V end lost 2 bases, the J end lost 5 bases, and 4 bases lay between the germline ends. Germline CDR1 and CDR2: SEHNR and FQNEAQ (reference sequence). The CDR3 covers 11 residues.

This chain uses TRBV27 with TRBJ1-5; TRBD1 matches at 12 bases. Germline CDR1 MNHEY, CDR2 SMNVEV (reference sequence). Trimming took 5 bases from V and 0 from J; bases not matched to a gene: 14. CDR3 length: 20 amino acids. The CDR3 DNA is TGTGCCAGCAGTGACAACCCCGGGACAGGGGGCAAATATAGCAATCAGCCCCAGCATTTT. The encoded protein is CASSDNPGTGGKYSNQPQHF.

The chain has TRBV5-1 and TRBJ1-4; possible D gene TRBD1, 5 bases. CDR3 length equals 15 residues. Germline V CDR1 and CDR2: SGHRS, YFSETQ. V was trimmed by 0 bases and J by 8 bases, leaving 14 bases between them. CDR3 sequence (DNA): TGCGCCAGCAGCTTGGCCGGGGCAGACAGAGAAAAACTGTTTTTT. This sequence encodes CASSLAGADREKLFF. Full variable domain (outside the CDR3, taken from reference TRBV5-1 and TRBJ1-4): KAGVTQTPRYLIKTRGQQVTLSCSPISGHRSVSWYQQTPGQGLQFLFEYFSETQRNKGNFPGRFSGRQFSNSRSEMNVSTLELGDSALYLCASSLAGADREKLFFGSGTQLSVL.

The V and J genes are TRBV27 and TRBJ2-7; either TRBD1 or TRBD2 may supply D (7 bases each). Germline lookup yields CDR1 MNHEY and CDR2 SMNVEV (reference sequence). Trimming stripped 6 bases from V and 7 bases from J, with 16 bases between. The CDR3 contains 13 residues. CDR3 DNA sequence: TGTGCCAGCAGGAAAACAGGGGAGGGGGAGCAGTACTTC. Amino acids: CASRKTGEGEQYF.

This chain links TRBV18 with TRBJ1-1; 8 bases line up with TRBD1. The CDR3 consists of 16 residues. Germline V CDR1 and CDR2: KGHSH, LQKENI. Trimming took 2 bases from V and 10 from J; bases not matched to a gene: 15. CDR3 protein: CASSPNSGQGYSGAFF. In nucleotides, the CDR3 is TGTGCCAGCTCACCAAACAGTGGACAGGGATATAGTGGAGCTTTCTTT.

This chain joins TRBV12-5 and TRBJ2-3, with D perhaps matching TRBD1 (6 bases). Germline V gives CDR1 LGHNT, CDR2 FRNRAP. The germline V and J ends were trimmed by 4 bases and 1 base, with 9 bases remaining between them. The CDR3 runs to 14 residues. The CDR3 protein is CASGSGHRTDTQYF. In DNA form, the CDR3 reads TGTGCTAGTGGTTCGGGACATCGCACAGATACGCAGTATTTT. The complete variable domain, with remaining parts taken from reference TRBV12-5 and TRBJ2-3, reads DARVTQTPRHKVTEMGQEVTMRCQPILGHNTVFWYRQTMMQGLELLAYFRNRAPLDDSGMPKDRFSAEMPDATLATLKIQPSEPRDSAVYFCASGSGHRTDTQYFGPGTRLTVL.

The rearrangement joins TRBV11-2 to TRBJ2-5; possibly TRBD1 or TRBD2 for D (5 bases each). The germline CDR1 and CDR2 sequences are SGHAT and FQNNGV. V shed 4 bases and J shed 5 bases, with 23 bases lying between them. The CDR3 has 17 amino acids. The CDR3 is CASSSLRAAGWVETQYF. The CDR3 nucleotides read TGTGCCAGCAGCTCCCTCAGGGCGGCGGGTTGGGTGGAGACCCAGTACTTC.

V is TRBV9 and J is TRBJ1-1; D is unresolved. Germline V gene data show CDR1 as SGDLS and CDR2 as YYNGEE. V was cut by 0 bases and J by 6 bases, with 12 bases left in between. This CDR3 has 14 residues. The DNA of the CDR3 is TGTGCCAGCAGCGTAGATGGCCGTTCTTCTGAAGCTTTCTTT. Translating gives CASSVDGRSSEAFF.

The J gene is TRBJ2-1, the V gene TRBV2; 12 nucleotides match TRBD2. Germline V gives CDR1 SNHLY, CDR2 FYNNEI. There are 17 residues in the CDR3. J was trimmed by 7 bases and V by 5 bases; bases with no gene match: 12. The CDR3 spells CASSTQTSGRRSNEQFF. The CDR3 DNA reads TGTGCCAGCAGTACCCAGACTAGCGGGAGAAGATCAAATGAGCAGTTCTTC.

V and J are TRBV10-3 and TRBJ1-3; 8 bases are a match to TRBD1. Germline CDR1 is ENHRY and CDR2 is SYGVKD. Trimming at V came to 6 bases and at J to 6 bases, leaving 4 bases not matched to a gene. This CDR3 is built from 13 residues. CDR3 in DNA: TGTGCCATCAGGGAGGACAGGGCAAACACCATATATTTT. Its translation: CAIREDRANTIYF.

The V call is TRBV10-3, the J call TRBJ2-5, with 16 bases that match TRBD2. The V gene's germline CDR1 is ENHRY and CDR2 SYGVKD. The ends lost 6 bases at V and 3 bases at J; junction bases unmatched: 16. This CDR3 contains 20 residues. The CDR3 bases are TGTGCCATCAGCACGGTCCCGGGACTAGCGGGGGGGCCGGGTGAAGAGACCCAGTACTTC. It encodes CAISTVPGLAGGPGEETQYF.

CDR3 amino acids: CASSPSEAGKLNSNQPQHF. The DNA of the CDR3 is TGTGCCAGCAGCCCCTCGGAGGCGGGGAAATTAAATAGCAATCAGCCCCAGCATTTT. The rearrangement links TRBV7-9 to TRBJ1-5; unclear D gene. V was clipped by 5 bases and J by 0 bases, with 23 bases between them. The CDR3 spans 19 residues. Germline V gene data show CDR1 as SEHNR and CDR2 as FQNEAQ (reference sequence).

The chain carries TRBV5-5 and TRBJ2-3; D might be TRBD2 (6 bases). V dropped 4 bases and J dropped 6 bases, with 15 bases sitting between them. This CDR3 is 14 amino acids long. Germline V gene data show CDR1 as SGHKS and CDR2 as YYEKEE (reference sequence). The DNA for the CDR3 is TGTGCCAGCAGCATGGGGGGTTCGGTGGATACGCAGTATTTT. Residues: CASSMGGSVDTQYF.

This chain joins TRBV19 and TRBJ1-3, with 8 bases matching TRBD1. The germline gives CDR1 LNHDA, CDR2 SQIVND (reference sequence). CDR3 length: 14 residues. Unmatched junction bases numbered 5, after V lost 5 bases and J lost 5 bases. The CDR3 DNA reads as TGTGCCAGTAGTGCCCGGGACAGGCGAAACACCATATATTTT. This codes for CASSARDRRNTIYF.

The V gene is TRBV5-1, the J gene TRBJ2-7, with D possibly TRBD1 on 6 matching bases. With 1 base removed from V and 6 bases from J, the gap between germline ends came to 11 bases. The length of the CDR3 is 13 residues. CDR1 SGHRS and CDR2 YFSETQ come from the germline V gene. CDR3 nucleotide sequence: TGCGCCAGCAGCTTGAAGAGGACAGCCGAGCAGTACTTC. It specifies CASSLKRTAEQYF.

The chain carries TRBV6-6 and TRBJ2-1, with TRBD2 matching over 10 bases. Germline CDR1 and CDR2: MNHNY and SVGAGI (reference sequence). This CDR3 is 15 amino acids long. With 7 bases clipped from V and 0 bases from J, the junction kept 3 bases outside the gene matches. CDR3 amino acids: CASKLAGSSYNEQFF. The CDR3 DNA reads TGTGCCAGCAAACTAGCGGGAAGCTCCTACAATGAGCAGTTCTTC.

This clone was picked up a small number of times. This chain joins TRBV5-6 and TRBJ1-2; 8 nucleotides match TRBD1. The CDR3 totals 15 residues. Germline assignment: CDR1 SGHDT and CDR2 YYEEEE. The junction had 10 bases not matched to a gene; V was cut back by 7 bases and J by 2 bases. The CDR3 DNA reads as TGTGCCAGCGGTCAGGGGGCGATACCCAACTATGGCTACACCTTC. Translated, it gives CASGQGAIPNYGYTF.

The chain links TRBV11-2 to TRBJ1-2, with 7 nucleotides matching TRBD1. J gave up 4 bases and V 5 bases, and 7 bases lay outside the gene matches. The CDR3 is made up of 14 amino acids. Germline CDR1 is SGHAT and CDR2 is FQNNGV. The CDR3 loop reads CASSPLTGIYGYTF. The CDR3 DNA follows: TGTGCCAGCAGCCCCCTGACAGGGATCTATGGCTACACCTTC. Together with reference TRBV11-2 and TRBJ1-2, the CDR3 gives the full variable domain: EAGVAQSPRYKIIEKRQSVAFWCNPISGHATLYWYQQILGQGPKLLIQFQNNGVVDDSQLPKDRFSAERLKGVDSTLKIQPAKLEDSAVYLCASSPLTGIYGYTFGSGTRLTVV.

The chain recombines TRBV29-1 with TRBJ2-1; 11 bases are a match to TRBD2. The J segment lost 5 bases and the V segment lost 5 bases, leaving 5 bases of the junction unmatched. CDR3 length equals 14 residues. CDR1 is SQVTM, CDR2 ANQGSEA, per germline. CDR3 DNA sequence: TGCAGCGTTCTAGCGGGAGGTTTCCACAATGAGCAGTTCTTC. This codes for CSVLAGGFHNEQFF.